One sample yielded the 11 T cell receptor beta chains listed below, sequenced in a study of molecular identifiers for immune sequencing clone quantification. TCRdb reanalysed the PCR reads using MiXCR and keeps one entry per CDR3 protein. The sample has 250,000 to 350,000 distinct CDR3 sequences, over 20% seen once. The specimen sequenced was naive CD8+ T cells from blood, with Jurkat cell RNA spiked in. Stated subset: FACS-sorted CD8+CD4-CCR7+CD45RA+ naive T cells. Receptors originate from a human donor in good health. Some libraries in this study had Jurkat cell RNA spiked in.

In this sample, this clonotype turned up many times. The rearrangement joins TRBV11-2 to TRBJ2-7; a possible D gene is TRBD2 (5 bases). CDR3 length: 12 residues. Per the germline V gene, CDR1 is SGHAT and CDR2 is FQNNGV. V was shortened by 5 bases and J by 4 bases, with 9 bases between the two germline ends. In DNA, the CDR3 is TGTGCCAGCAGCAACGGGATTTACGAGCAGTACTTC. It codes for CASSNGIYEQYF. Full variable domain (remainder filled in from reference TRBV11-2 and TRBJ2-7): EAGVAQSPRYKIIEKRQSVAFWCNPISGHATLYWYQQILGQGPKLLIQFQNNGVVDDSQLPKDRFSAERLKGVDSTLKIQPAKLEDSAVYLCASSNGIYEQYFGPGTRLTVT.

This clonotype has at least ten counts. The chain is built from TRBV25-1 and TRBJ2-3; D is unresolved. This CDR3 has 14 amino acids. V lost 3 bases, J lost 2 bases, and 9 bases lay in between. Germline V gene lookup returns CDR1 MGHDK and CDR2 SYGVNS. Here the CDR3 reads CASSESSSTDTQYF. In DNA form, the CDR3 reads TGTGCCAGCAGTGAGTCAAGTTCCACAGATACGCAGTATTTT.

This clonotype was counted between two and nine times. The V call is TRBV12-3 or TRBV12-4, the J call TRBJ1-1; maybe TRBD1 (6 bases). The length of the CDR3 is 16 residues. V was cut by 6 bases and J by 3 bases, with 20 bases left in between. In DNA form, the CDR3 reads TGTGCCAGCAGCCTTGAGAGGGGGGGGGAGGACACTGAAGCTTTCTTT. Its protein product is CASSLERGGEDTEAFF.

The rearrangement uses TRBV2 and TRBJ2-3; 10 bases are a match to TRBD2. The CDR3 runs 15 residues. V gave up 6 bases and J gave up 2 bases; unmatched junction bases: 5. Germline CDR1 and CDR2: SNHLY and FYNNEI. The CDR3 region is CASRPGLATTDTQYF. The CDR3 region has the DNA TGTGCCAGCAGGCCGGGACTAGCGACCACAGATACGCAGTATTTT.

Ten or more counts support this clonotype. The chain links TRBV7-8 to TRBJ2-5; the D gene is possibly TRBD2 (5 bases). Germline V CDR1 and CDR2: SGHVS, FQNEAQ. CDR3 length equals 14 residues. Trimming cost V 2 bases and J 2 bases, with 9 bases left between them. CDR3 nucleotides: TGTGCCAGCAGCTTATGGTCGGGGCAAGAGACCCAGTACTTC. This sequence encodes CASSLWSGQETQYF.

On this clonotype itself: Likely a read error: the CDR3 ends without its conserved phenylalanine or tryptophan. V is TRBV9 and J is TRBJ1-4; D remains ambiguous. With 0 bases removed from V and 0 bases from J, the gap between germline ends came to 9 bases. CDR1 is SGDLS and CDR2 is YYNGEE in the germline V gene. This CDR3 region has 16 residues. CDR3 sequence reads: CASSVGGSATNEKLFC. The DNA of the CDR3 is TGTGCCAGCAGCGTAGGTGGGTCGGCAACTAATGAAAAACTGTTTTGT.

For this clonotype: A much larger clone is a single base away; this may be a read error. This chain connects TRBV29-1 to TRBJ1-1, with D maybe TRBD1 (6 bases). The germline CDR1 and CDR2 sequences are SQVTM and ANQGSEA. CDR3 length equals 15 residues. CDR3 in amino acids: CGVEEGGNMNTEAFF. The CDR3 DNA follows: TGCGGCGTTGAAGAGGGGGGCAACATGAACACTGAAGCTTTCTTT.

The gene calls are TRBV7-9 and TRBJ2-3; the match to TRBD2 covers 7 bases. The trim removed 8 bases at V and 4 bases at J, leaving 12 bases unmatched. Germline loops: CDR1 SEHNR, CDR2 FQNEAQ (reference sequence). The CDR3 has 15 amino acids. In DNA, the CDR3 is TGTGCCAGCGGGACCGGACTAGGGGTGTCAGATACGCAGTATTTT. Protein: CASGTGLGVSDTQYF.

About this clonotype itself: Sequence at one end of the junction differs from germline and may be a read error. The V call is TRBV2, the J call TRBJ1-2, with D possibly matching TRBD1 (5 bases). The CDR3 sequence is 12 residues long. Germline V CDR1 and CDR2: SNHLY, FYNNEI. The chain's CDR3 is CASTDTGPFNIF. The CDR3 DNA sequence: TGTGCCAGCACGGACACCGGACCGTTTAATATCTTC.

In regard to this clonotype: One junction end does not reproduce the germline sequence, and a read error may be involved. For the CDR3, the DNA is TGTGCCAGCAGATTAGAACCCGGGCCCAAGGTTGTCTATAGCAATCAGCCCCAGCATTTT. This codes for CASRLEPGPKVVYSNQPQHF. This chain uses TRBV7-2 with TRBJ1-5; D not certain. CDR1 is SGHTA, CDR2 FQGNSA, per germline. The CDR3 extends over 20 amino acids.

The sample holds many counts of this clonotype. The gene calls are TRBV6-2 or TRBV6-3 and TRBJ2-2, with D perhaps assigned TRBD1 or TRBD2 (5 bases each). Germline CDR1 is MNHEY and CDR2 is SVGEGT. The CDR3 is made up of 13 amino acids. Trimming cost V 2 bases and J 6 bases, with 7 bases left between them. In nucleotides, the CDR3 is TGTGCCAGCAGTTACGGGGGAGCCGGGGAGCTGTTTTTT. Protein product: CASSYGGAGELFF.